This entry is about one TCR beta chain. Its antigen is as yet unknown. A multiplex PCR was run with 60 Vbeta primers and 13 Jbeta primers. Only in-frame clones appear in the TCRdb table, and some are missing; sequencing was by immunoSEQ multiplex PCR. The sample holds roughly 140,000 clones, around 65% seen once. These data are taken from a study of cytomegalovirus exposure and HLA in healthy donors. Study conclusions and caveats: Sequences of the TCR beta chain were said to predict the HLA-A and HLA-B alleles of most subjects accurately. Later analysis identified a missense DCLRE1C variant that was linked to TCR beta V- and J-gene trimming.

Losses at the gene ends were 4 bases for V and 5 bases for J; bases not matched to a gene: 5. The germline gives CDR1 MNHEY, CDR2 SMNVEV (reference sequence). CDR3 length: 14 amino acids. The chain uses TRBV27 and TRBJ2-7; 10 nucleotides match TRBD1. This receptor was identified in a woman aged 30 to 39 in good health and CMV-seropositive. Sequenced sample: PBMCs. In nucleotides, the CDR3 is TGTGCCAGCAGTTCCCGGGACAGGGGACACGAGCAGTACTTC. Amino acid sequence: CASSSRDRGHEQYF.